This T cell receptor beta chain emerged from a study of type 1 and type 2 diabetes patients. On the study more broadly: The whole study generated about 19 million paired-end reads. Study results and caveats: In type 2 diabetes, highly-expanded CD4+ clones took a median 3.9% of reads.

PCR was run on genomic DNA. Amplification of the beta chain CDR3 used 30 forward and 13 reverse multiplex primers. From the multiplex PCR reads, TCRdb called clonotypes with MiXCR, one entry per CDR3 protein. The sample holds fewer than 300,000 distinct CDR3 sequences, roughly 50% seen once. A remark on this clonotype: Its specificity is not known.

The CDR3 has 15 amino acids. The germline V and J ends were trimmed by 2 bases and 5 bases, with 15 bases remaining between them. Germline V CDR1 and CDR2: WNHNN, SYGVQD (reference sequence). This receptor was identified in a man aged 18 to 30 with type 2 diabetes. J is TRBJ2-5 and V is TRBV10-1; D possibly uses TRBD1 or TRBD2 (5 bases each). Sample: peripheral blood mononuclear cells (PBMCs). The CDR3 protein is CASSERGPGFETQYF. CDR3 nucleotide sequence: TGCGCCAGCAGTGAGAGGGGACCCGGGTTTGAGACCCAGTACTTC.